These 29 T cell receptor beta chains share one sample of origin, sequenced in a study of beta chain features in type 1 diabetes. The study, taken as a whole, reports: Moderate but significant shortening of TCRB CDR3s was recorded in all four CD4+ subsets from Type 1 diabetes patients.

For these TCRs, the target antigens are not known. The study reverse transcribed the entire isolated RNA, so it sequenced expressed TCRB transcripts. Sequenced by immunoSEQ multiplex PCR; TCRdb stores in-frame clones only, minus some. The profile covers tens of thousands of clones, with 55% to 75% appearing a single time and around 4% taken by the ten largest. Source material: Tregs from blood. The origin of the receptors is a man between 18 and 35 years old with type 1 diabetes.

The rearrangement uses TRBV28 and TRBJ2-5, with 9 bases aligning to TRBD1. Germline V gene sequence: CDR1 MDHEN, CDR2 SYDVKM. The CDR3 spans 12 residues. The ends lost 9 bases at V and 4 bases at J; junction bases unmatched: 3. CDR3 sequence reads: CASEDRGETQYF. The CDR3 DNA is TGTGCCAGTGAGGACAGGGGAGAGACCCAGTACTTC.

This chain connects TRBV19 to TRBJ2-3, with 10 bases aligning to TRBD2. The CDR3 covers 15 residues. CDR1 LNHDA and CDR2 SQIVND come from the germline V gene (reference sequence). V lost 3 bases, J lost 4 bases, and 4 bases stayed unmatched. The CDR3 coding sequence is TGTGCCAGTAGTATGGCTAGCGGGAGCCCAGATACGCAGTATTTT. Translation: CASSMASGSPDTQYF. The whole variable domain, remainder taken from reference TRBV19 and TRBJ2-3, is DGGITQSPKYLFRKEGQNVTLSCEQNLNHDAMYWYRQDPGQGLRLIYYSQIVNDFQKGDIAEGYSVSREKKESFPLTVTSAQKNPTAFYLCASSMASGSPDTQYFGPGTRLTVL.

V usage is TRBV29-1 and J usage is TRBJ1-2; 11 bases are a match to TRBD1. Germline values: CDR1 SQVTM, CDR2 ANQGSEA. This CDR3 has 15 amino acids. V shed 6 bases, J shed 8 bases, and the junction held 14 bases outside the gene matches. CDR3 protein: CSVAPRTGGAGGYTF. DNA for the CDR3: TGCAGCGTCGCACCCAGGACAGGGGGCGCGGGGGGCTACACCTTC.

The chain recombines TRBV30 with TRBJ1-5; TRBD1 might be the D (5 bases). This CDR3 comprises 15 residues. CDR1 is GTSNPN, CDR2 SVGIG, per germline (reference sequence). V was cut by 3 bases and J by 2 bases, with 14 bases left in between. CDR3: CAWSPQTGGNQPQHF. CDR3 in DNA: TGTGCCTGGAGCCCACAAACAGGCGGCAATCAGCCCCAGCATTTT.

The chain carries TRBV28 and TRBJ2-3; 7 positions match TRBD2. Germline-derived CDR1 and CDR2 are MDHEN and SYDVKM. This CDR3 is built from 14 residues. V dropped 8 bases and J dropped 4; count of bases not matched to a gene: 9. CDR3 sequence (DNA): TGTGCCAGCCGATCGGGGGGATTCTCAGATACGCAGTATTTT. Translated, it gives CASRSGGFSDTQYF.

The V gene is TRBV5-1, the J gene TRBJ2-3, with TRBD2 identical over 12 bases. The CDR3 consists of 16 residues. In germline, CDR1 is SGHRS, CDR2 YFSETQ. The V gene end was trimmed by 3 bases and the J gene end by 4 bases; junction bases not matched to a gene: 6. CDR3 sequence reads: CASSSRLAGESDTQYF. CDR3 DNA sequence: TGCGCCAGCAGCTCCAGACTAGCGGGAGAATCAGATACGCAGTATTTT.

This clone was recorded a few times. This sequence joins TRBV7-6 and TRBJ2-1; tentatively, D is TRBD1 (6 bases). The germline V gene has CDR1 SGHVS and CDR2 FNYEAQ. V was shortened by 5 bases and J by 0 bases, with 14 bases between the two germline ends. CDR3 size: 16 residues. The CDR3 here is CASSATGKSSYNEQFF. The CDR3 DNA reads TGTGCCAGCAGCGCCACAGGGAAGAGCTCCTACAATGAGCAGTTCTTC.

A note on this clone: At one end the junction does not follow the germline gene, possibly because of a read error. The chain couples TRBV15 to TRBJ1-1; D possibly corresponds to TRBD1 (5 bases). The CDR3 is 14 amino acids. CDR1 and CDR2 from the germline V gene are LNHNV and YYDKDF (reference sequence). The CDR3 is CATSRLAGGTGAFF. CDR3 coding DNA: TGTGCCACCAGCAGACTTGCCGGGGGGACTGGAGCTTTCTTT.

The chain carries TRBV30 and TRBJ2-3; D might be TRBD1 (5 bases). The germline V gene has CDR1 GTSNPN and CDR2 SVGIG (reference sequence). The CDR3 loop spans 13 amino acids. As DNA, the CDR3 is TGTGCTTTTGCCAAAGGGGGCACAGATACGCAGTATTTT. Its translation is CAFAKGGTDTQYF.

The chain links TRBV7-2 to TRBJ2-1; the match to TRBD2 covers 9 bases. The germline gives CDR1 SGHTA, CDR2 FQGNSA. This CDR3 is built from 15 residues. V lost 5 bases, J lost 2 bases, and 4 bases stayed unmatched. Here the CDR3 reads CASSPLAGAYNEQFF. CDR3 in DNA: TGTGCCAGCAGCCCCTTAGCGGGGGCCTACAATGAGCAGTTCTTC.

The rearrangement uses TRBV2 and TRBJ1-2; D call uncertain. V shed 4 bases and J shed 8 bases, with 14 bases lying between them. Germline CDR1 reads SNHLY; CDR2 reads FYNNEI. The CDR3 is made up of 13 amino acids. Here the CDR3 reads CASSARAGIGYTF. The CDR3 DNA reads as TGTGCCAGCAGTGCCCGAGCGGGGATCGGCTACACCTTC.

The chain joins TRBV5-1 to TRBJ2-3; unclear D gene. The V end was cut by 4 bases, the J end by 3 bases, with 15 bases between. Germline assignment: CDR1 SGHRS and CDR2 YFSETQ. The CDR3 is 15 amino acids. This CDR3 is CASSLKKPRTDTQYF. The CDR3 DNA is TGCGCCAGCAGCCTAAAAAAACCTAGAACAGATACGCAGTATTTT. The variable domain in full, completed from reference TRBV5-1 and TRBJ2-3, reads KAGVTQTPRYLIKTRGQQVTLSCSPISGHRSVSWYQQTPGQGLQFLFEYFSETQRNKGNFPGRFSGRQFSNSRSEMNVSTLELGDSALYLCASSLKKPRTDTQYFGPGTRLTVL.

The chain is built from TRBV10-2 and TRBJ2-7; 7 bases align to TRBD1. The CDR3 extends over 15 amino acids. Germline assignment: CDR1 WSHSY and CDR2 SAAADI. Trimming cost V 6 bases and J 1 base; bases outside gene matches: 9. The CDR3: CASRDTGVGSYEQYF. The CDR3 DNA reads TGCGCCAGCAGGGATACAGGGGTAGGTTCCTACGAGCAGTACTTC.

The table lists this clone with a count of one. The genes are TRBV29-1 and TRBJ2-5; TRBD1 agrees at 12 bases. The germline CDR1 and CDR2 sequences are SQVTM and ANQGSEA. The CDR3 is 14 amino acids. The CDR3 is CGGTGGDRLETQYF. The DNA of the CDR3 is TGCGGGGGGACAGGGGGCGACCGTTTGGAGACCCAGTACTTC.

This clone was counted between two and nine times. The chain uses TRBV7-2 and TRBJ2-7; no clear D. The CDR3 has 14 residues. V lost 2 bases and J lost 5, with 13 bases in between. CDR1 is SGHTA, CDR2 FQGNSA, per germline. CDR3 protein: CASSLRLVLDEQYF. CDR3 bases: TGTGCCAGCAGCTTACGACTCGTTCTAGACGAGCAGTACTTC. Full variable domain (missing parts from reference TRBV7-2 and TRBJ2-7): GAGVSQSPSNKVTEKGKDVELRCDPISGHTALYWYRQSLGQGLEFLIYFQGNSAPDKSGLPSDRFSAERTGGSVSTLTIQRTQQEDSAVYLCASSLRLVLDEQYFGPGTRLTVT.

J is TRBJ2-5 and V is TRBV10-3; no firm D call. This CDR3 has 12 amino acids. V was trimmed by 5 bases and J by 0 bases, leaving 4 bases between them. Germline CDR1 reads ENHRY; CDR2 reads SYGVKD. Here the CDR3 reads CAISSDQETQYF. The CDR3 region has the DNA TGTGCCATCAGTAGCGACCAAGAGACCCAGTACTTC.

The rearrangement joins TRBV23-1 to TRBJ2-2; D might be TRBD2 (6 bases). TRBV23-1 is an ORF; its function is uncertain. V dropped 0 bases and J dropped 5 bases, with 16 bases sitting between them. The CDR3 length is 17 residues. The CDR3 is CASSQSRPGGRTGELFF. The CDR3 bases are TGCGCCAGCAGTCAATCACGCCCCGGGGGACGGACCGGGGAGCTGTTTTTT.

The rearrangement links TRBV2 to TRBJ2-4, with D possibly matching TRBD2 (5 bases). From germline, CDR1 is SNHLY and CDR2 FYNNEI. The CDR3 contains 13 residues. V was pared by 4 bases and J by 3 bases, with 7 bases between. The CDR3 spells CASSAGGKNIQYF. CDR3 nucleotide sequence: TGTGCCAGCAGTGCCGGAGGCAAAAACATTCAGTACTTC.

This sequence joins TRBV25-1 and TRBJ2-7, with D hard to call. The V gene's germline CDR1 is MGHDK and CDR2 SYGVNS. Trimming pared 2 bases from V and 1 base from J, leaving 6 bases between. The CDR3 is made up of 13 amino acids. CDR3 amino acids: CASSEHGSYEQYF. The CDR3 DNA is TGTGCCAGCAGTGAACACGGTTCCTACGAGCAGTACTTC.

V and J are TRBV5-1 and TRBJ1-1; D is uncertain. The CDR3 has 13 amino acids. Trimming removed 2 bases from V and 1 base from J, with 6 bases in between. Per germline, CDR1 SGHRS and CDR2 YFSETQ. CDR3 sequence reads: CASSLSPNTEAFF. The CDR3 DNA sequence: TGCGCCAGCAGCTTAAGCCCGAACACTGAAGCTTTCTTT.

This clone appeared a single time. The genes are TRBV6-1 and TRBJ2-3, with D uncertain. V was shortened by 5 bases and J by 5 bases, with 8 bases between the two germline ends. The CDR3 loop spans 12 amino acids. The germline gives CDR1 MNHNS, CDR2 SASEGT. CDR3 sequence (DNA): TGTGCCAGCAGTTCCCCAGGAGATACGCAGTATTTT. Its translation is CASSSPGDTQYF.

The J gene is TRBJ1-5, the V gene TRBV7-2; 9 nucleotides align to TRBD1. V lost 5 bases to trimming and J lost 7 bases; unmatched junction nucleotides: 3. The CDR3 is made up of 13 amino acids. The germline V gene has CDR1 SGHTA and CDR2 FQGNSA. Written as DNA, the CDR3 is TGTGCCAGCAGCCTGACAGGGGGGCAGCCCCAGCATTTT. Translating gives CASSLTGGQPQHF.

This clone was observed a handful of times. The chain combines TRBV7-2 with TRBJ1-5; unclear D gene. With 0 bases removed from V and 0 bases from J, the gap between germline ends came to 6 bases. This CDR3 comprises 15 residues. Germline-derived CDR1 and CDR2 are SGHTA and FQGNSA. CDR3 residues: CASSLAGYSNQPQHF. The CDR3 DNA reads as TGTGCCAGCAGCTTAGCCGGGTATAGCAATCAGCCCCAGCATTTT.

The J gene is TRBJ1-5, the V gene TRBV28, with 7 bases lining up with TRBD1. The CDR3 consists of 17 residues. The V and J ends lost 5 bases and 2 bases, in that order; junction bases with no gene match: 12. Germline V gives CDR1 MDHEN, CDR2 SYDVKM. The CDR3 nucleotides are TGTGCCAGCAGTCGATCCGGGACAGCCAGCGGCAATCAGCCCCAGCATTTT. Its translation: CASSRSGTASGNQPQHF.

V gene TRBV27 combines with J gene TRBJ1-6, with D unresolved. The germline V gene has CDR1 MNHEY and CDR2 SMNVEV (reference sequence). The CDR3 loop spans 13 amino acids. V dropped 8 bases and J dropped 7 bases, with 12 bases sitting between them. The CDR3 region is CASQATENSPLHF. As DNA, the CDR3 is TGTGCCAGCCAAGCTACGGAGAATTCACCCCTCCACTTT.

The CDR3 sequence is CASSFGGRAGEQYF. The DNA of the CDR3 is TGTGCCAGCAGTTTTGGCGGGAGGGCCGGGGAGCAGTACTTC. The J gene is TRBJ2-7, the V gene TRBV6-6; 9 bases match TRBD2. With 4 bases clipped from V and 7 bases from J, the junction kept 8 bases outside the gene matches. Looked up from germline, CDR1 is MNHNY and CDR2 is SVGAGI (reference sequence). The CDR3 has 14 residues.

This sequence joins TRBV5-5 and TRBJ2-1; possibly TRBD1 for D (5 bases). The CDR3 is 15 residues long. The ends were cut back, 1 base at V and 2 bases at J, with 10 bases in the middle. Germline assignment: CDR1 SGHKS and CDR2 YYEKEE (reference sequence). The CDR3: CASSLQGPAYNEQFF. CDR3 in DNA: TGTGCCAGCAGCTTGCAGGGCCCCGCCTACAATGAGCAGTTCTTC.

The chain carries TRBV6-5 and TRBJ2-4; weak D call: TRBD2 (6 bases). The V gene lost 2 bases and the J gene lost 1 base, with 12 bases spanning the gap. The V gene's germline CDR1 is MNHEY and CDR2 SVGAGI. This CDR3 is 16 amino acids long. The CDR3 region has the DNA TGTGCCAGCAGTTACCTGACTGCGGGGGCCAAAAACATTCAGTACTTC. It yields the protein CASSYLTAGAKNIQYF.

This clone appeared a single time. This chain links TRBV5-1 with TRBJ2-7; 9 bases fit TRBD1. Germline values: CDR1 SGHRS, CDR2 YFSETQ. Losses at the gene ends were 4 bases for V and 3 bases for J; bases not matched to a gene: 5. This CDR3 has 14 amino acids. The CDR3 DNA is TGCGCCAGCAGCCTAACAGGGGGCAACTACGAGCAGTACTTC. It translates to CASSLTGGNYEQYF.